This TCR beta chain came from a study of blood T cell repertoires in COVID-19. Overall study context: There were acute and convalescent COVID-19 samples, and they came from the United States, Italy and Spain.

How the authors handled the data: Reference gene primers were amplified, and this amplification served to estimate nucleated cell counts. The assay was immunoSEQ multiplex PCR, and TCRdb's table has in-frame clones only and misses some. The V and J calls and the clone size are those of that table, but D and trimming were determined from the DNA. Of about 99,000 clones listed, about four fifths are singletons. The CDR3 extends over 17 amino acids. The germline CDR1 and CDR2 sequences are LNHDA and SQIVND (reference sequence). The ends lost 5 bases at V and 0 bases at J; junction bases unmatched: 5. Only a few counts were recorded for this clone.

Sequenced input: peripheral blood. The J gene is TRBJ2-6, the V gene TRBV19, with 9 nucleotides matching TRBD1. This clonotype was sampled from an elderly woman with active or convalescent COVID-19. The CDR3 DNA sequence: TGTGCCAGTAGTCGGGACAGGGTTCGCTCTGGGGCCAACGTCCTGACTTTC. It yields the protein CASSRDRVRSGANVLTF.